Listed below are T cell receptor beta chains from one sample, sequenced in a study of shared clonotypes between healthy human individuals. Produced via immunoSEQ multiplex PCR; TCRdb's table is partial and in-frame only. The table lists under 2,000,000 clones, roughly 95% of them singletons. The sequencing input was naive CD8+ T cells sorted from blood. Receptors originate from a man between 18 and 29 years old in good health. The CDR3 runs from the conserved cysteine through the conserved F or W. A D gene is named only where the DNA matches it firmly. Size values are once, few and many counts, or a class for expanded clones, and some rows have none.

CASSYTSGSSYNEQFF | TGCGCCAGCAGTTATACTAGCGGGAGCTCCTACAATGAGCAGTTCTTC | TRBJ2-1 | TRBV4-1 | TRBD2 | -
CASSLEGDRRGETQYF | TGTGCCAGCAGCTTAGAGGGGGACAGGCGTGGAGAGACCCAGTACTTC | TRBJ2-5 | TRBV7-9 | TRBD1 | -
CASSKYGKGNQPQHF | TGTGCCAGCAGCAAGTATGGGAAGGGCAATCAGCCCCAGCATTTT | TRBJ1-5 | TRBV21-1 | - | -
CASSLTDLNTEAFF | TGCGCCAGCAGCTTGACAGATCTGAACACTGAAGCTTTCTTT | TRBJ1-1 | TRBV5-1 | - | -
CASSIPPNEAFF | TGTGCCAGTAGTATCCCCCCCAATGAAGCTTTCTTT | TRBJ1-1 | TRBV19 | - | -
CASSGTASLGNTEAFF | TGTGCCAGCAGCGGGACGGCGAGTTTGGGGAACACTGAAGCTTTCTTT | TRBJ1-1 | TRBV11-2 | - | -
CASRTDPGQGDFRHYEQYF | TGCGCCAGCAGAACTGACCCGGGACAGGGTGACTTTCGCCACTACGAGCAGTACTTC | TRBJ2-7 | TRBV5-1 | TRBD1 | -
CASTLGTGAREKLFF | TGTGCCAGCACCCTAGGGACAGGGGCAAGGGAAAAACTGTTTTTT | TRBJ1-4 | TRBV28 | TRBD1 | -
CASSVEFGGTQDTQYF | TGTGCCAGCAGCGTAGAATTCGGCGGGACGCAAGATACGCAGTATTTT | TRBJ2-3 | TRBV9 | - | -
CAISGLAGGSETQYF | TGTGCCATCAGTGGTCTAGCGGGAGGTTCGGAGACCCAGTACTTC | TRBJ2-5 | TRBV10-3 | TRBD2 | -
CAWSAEATDTQYF | TGTGCCTGGAGTGCTGAGGCCACAGATACGCAGTATTTT | TRBJ2-3 | TRBV30 | - | -
CASTLQWEGAYEQYF | TGTGCCAGCACCTTACAATGGGAGGGGGCCTACGAGCAGTACTTC | TRBJ2-7 | TRBV6-6 | - | -
CASRPQGTYEQYF | TGTGCCAGCCGGCCGCAGGGGACCTACGAGCAGTACTTC | TRBJ2-7 | TRBV28 | - | -
CAWSDPDRGPTEAFF | TGTGCCTGGAGCGACCCGGACAGGGGGCCCACTGAAGCTTTCTTT | TRBJ1-1 | TRBV30 | TRBD1 | -
CASSLLAESSTDTQYF | TGTGCCAGCAGCTTACTGGCGGAGTCTAGCACAGATACGCAGTATTTT | TRBJ2-3 | TRBV7-9 | - | once
CASSFTGVAYGYTF | TGTGCCAGCAGCTTCACAGGGGTGGCCTATGGCTACACCTTC | TRBJ1-2 | TRBV27 | TRBD1 | -
CASSNRGSNQPQHF | TGTGCCAGCAGTAACAGGGGTAGCAATCAGCCCCAGCATTTT | TRBJ1-5 | TRBV6-5 | TRBD1 | -
CASSPLGQGDMYEQYF | TGTGCCAGCAGTCCGTTGGGACAGGGGGATATGTACGAGCAGTACTTC | TRBJ2-7 | TRBV27 | TRBD1 | -
CASSEWDRDPEQFF | TGTGCCAGCAGTGAATGGGACAGGGATCCTGAGCAGTTCTTC | TRBJ2-1 | TRBV25-1 | TRBD1 | -
CARTGTGEETQYF | TGTGCCAGGACCGGGACAGGGGAGGAGACCCAGTACTTC | TRBJ2-5 | TRBV2 | TRBD1 | -
CASSFLEYEQYF | TGTGCCAGCAGTTTTTTGGAGTACGAGCAGTACTTC | TRBJ2-7 | TRBV28 | - | -
CSVPGTGGSGELFF | TGCAGCGTACCCGGGACAGGGGGCTCTGGGGAGCTGTTTTTT | TRBJ2-2 | TRBV29-1 | TRBD1 | -
CASSWDSPYEQYF | TGCGCCAGCAGTTGGGACAGCCCCTACGAGCAGTACTTC | TRBJ2-7 | TRBV5-1 | TRBD1 | -
CASSSPDDEKLFF | TGCGCCAGCAGCTCCCCAGATGACGAAAAACTGTTTTTT | TRBJ1-4 | TRBV5-1 | - | -
CASSDGLAGGSDTQYF | TGTGCCAGCAGCGATGGACTAGCGGGGGGGAGTGATACGCAGTATTTT | TRBJ2-3 | TRBV5-6 | TRBD2 | -
CASSGGGRVEQFF | TGTGCCAGCAGCGGGGGAGGACGGGTTGAGCAGTTCTTC | TRBJ2-1 | TRBV9 | - | -
CASSQAGTSVHNEQFF | TGCGCCAGCAGCCAAGCCGGGACTAGCGTCCACAATGAGCAGTTCTTC | TRBJ2-1 | TRBV4-1 | TRBD2 | -
CASSLGGAGLSYEQYF | TGCGCCAGCAGCCTAGGGGGGGCCGGTTTATCCTACGAGCAGTACTTC | TRBJ2-7 | TRBV4-1 | - | -